Listed here is a single T cell receptor beta chain. Its antigen is undetermined. This sample stems from a study of a mutant IDH1 vaccine in newly diagnosed glioma. Across the whole study: Treated patients, averaging roughly 40 years, were roughly 60% male and roughly 38% female. Every participant had undergone radiotherapy, temozolomide, or both before, and most underwent both. V12 fell at week 35 and V13, the study end, at week 47. General observations from the study: Immune responses arising from the vaccine appeared in just under 95% of patients.

Germline V lookup: CDR1 MGHDK, CDR2 SYGVNS. V lost 1 base and J 5 bases, leaving 5 bases between the germline ends. This CDR3 region has 12 residues. Time point reported: week 35, safety follow-up. The content of each vaccine dose was 300 ug of mutant IDH1 20-mer peptide, and topical imiquimod accompanied it. Only in-frame clones appear in the TCRdb table, and some are missing; sequencing was by immunoSEQ multiplex PCR. This sample has about 32,000 clones; around 77% occur once, and the top ten carry 3.2%. The sequences come from PBMCs, collected from a glioma patient whose treatment included an IDH1 peptide vaccine. This clonotype was sampled from a man aged 40-55 years with glioma. Some clones in this sample may be carry-over from other donors' samples. The genes are TRBV25-1 and TRBJ2-5; TRBD2 is a possible D gene (5 bases). CDR3 sequence (DNA): TGTGCCAGCAGTGAATCGGGGGAGACCCAGTACTTC. It translates to CASSESGETQYF. The full variable domain, with the rest looked up from reference TRBV25-1 and TRBJ2-5, is EADIYQTPRYLVIGTGKKITLECSQTMGHDKMYWYQQDPGMELHLIHYSYGVNSTEKGDLSSESTVSRIRTEHFPLTLESARPSHTSQYLCASSESGETQYFGPGTRLLVL.